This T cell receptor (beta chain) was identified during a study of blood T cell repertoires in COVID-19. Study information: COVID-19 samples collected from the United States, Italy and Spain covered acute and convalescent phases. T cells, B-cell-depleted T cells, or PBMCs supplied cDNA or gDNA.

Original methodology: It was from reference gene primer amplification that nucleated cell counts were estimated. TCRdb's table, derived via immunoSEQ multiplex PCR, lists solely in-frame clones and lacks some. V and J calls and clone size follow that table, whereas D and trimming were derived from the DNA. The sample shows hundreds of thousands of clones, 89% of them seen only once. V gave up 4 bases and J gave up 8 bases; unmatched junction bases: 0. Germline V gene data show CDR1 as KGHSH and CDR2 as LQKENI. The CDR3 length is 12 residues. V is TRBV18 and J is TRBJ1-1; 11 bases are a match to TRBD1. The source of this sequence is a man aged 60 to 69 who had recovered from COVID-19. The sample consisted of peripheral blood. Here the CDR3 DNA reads TGTGCCAGCTCACGGACAGGGGGCGAAGCTTTCTTT. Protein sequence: CASSRTGGEAFF.